The entry below describes one T cell receptor beta chain. No antigen is known for it. This sample stems from a study of cytomegalovirus exposure and HLA in healthy donors. The repertoire was sequenced with immunoSEQ multiplex PCR; TCRdb's copy has only in-frame clones and lacks some. The profile covers 150,000 to 200,000 clones, with about 86% appearing a single time and roughly 1.4% taken by the ten largest. General study findings and limits: There were a few CMV-associated chains whose specificity for CMV antigens was confirmed in vitro.

The sample comprised PBMCs. The clonotype originates from a woman aged 25 to 39 in good health and CMV-seronegative.

In DNA, the CDR3 is TGTGCCAGCAGCTCAGGGTTTTCACCCCTCCACTTT. It translates to CASSSGFSPLHF. The V gene is TRBV5-6, the J gene TRBJ1-6, with D perhaps matching TRBD1 (5 bases). The CDR3 runs 12 residues. Germline CDR1 and CDR2: SGHDT and YYEEEE. Between the trimmed V and J ends, which lost 3 bases and 9 bases, there was a span of 7 bases. Complete variable domain (other parts from reference TRBV5-6 and TRBJ1-6): DAGVTQSPTHLIKTRGQQVTLRCSPKSGHDTVSWYQQALGQGPQFIFQYYEEEERQRGNFPDRFSGHQFPNYSSELNVNALLLGDSALYLCASSSGFSPLHFGNGTRLTVT.